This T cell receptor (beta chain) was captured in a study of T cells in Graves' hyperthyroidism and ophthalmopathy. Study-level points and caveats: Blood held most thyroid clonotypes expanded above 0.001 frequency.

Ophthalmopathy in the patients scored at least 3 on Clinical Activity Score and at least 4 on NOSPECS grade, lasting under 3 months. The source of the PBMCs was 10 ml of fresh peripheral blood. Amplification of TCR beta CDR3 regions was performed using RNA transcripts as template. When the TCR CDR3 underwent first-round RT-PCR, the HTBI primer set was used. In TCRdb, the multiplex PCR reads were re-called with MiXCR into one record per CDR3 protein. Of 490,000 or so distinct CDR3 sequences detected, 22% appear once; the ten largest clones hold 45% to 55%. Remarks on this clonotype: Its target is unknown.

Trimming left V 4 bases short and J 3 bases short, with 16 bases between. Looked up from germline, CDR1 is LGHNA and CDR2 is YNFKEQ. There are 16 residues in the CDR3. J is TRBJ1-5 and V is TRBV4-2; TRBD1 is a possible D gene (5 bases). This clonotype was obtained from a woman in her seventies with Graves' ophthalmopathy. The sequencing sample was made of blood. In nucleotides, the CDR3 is TGTGCCAGCAGCCCCTCCGAGAGGGGACCCAATCAGCCCCAGCATTTT. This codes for CASSPSERGPNQPQHF.